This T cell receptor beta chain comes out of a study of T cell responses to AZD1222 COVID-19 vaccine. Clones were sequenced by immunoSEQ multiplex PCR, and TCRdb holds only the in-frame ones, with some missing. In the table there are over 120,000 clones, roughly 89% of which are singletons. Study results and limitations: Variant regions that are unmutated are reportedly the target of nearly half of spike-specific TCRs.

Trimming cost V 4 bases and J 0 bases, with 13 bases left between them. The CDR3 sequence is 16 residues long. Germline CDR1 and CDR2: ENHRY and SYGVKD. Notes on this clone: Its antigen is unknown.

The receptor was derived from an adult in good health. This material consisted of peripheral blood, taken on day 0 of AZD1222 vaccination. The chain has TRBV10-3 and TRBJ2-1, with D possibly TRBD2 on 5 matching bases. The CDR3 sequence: CAISVDYLSSYNEQFF. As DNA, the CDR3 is TGTGCCATCAGTGTTGACTACCTCTCCTCCTACAATGAGCAGTTCTTC.